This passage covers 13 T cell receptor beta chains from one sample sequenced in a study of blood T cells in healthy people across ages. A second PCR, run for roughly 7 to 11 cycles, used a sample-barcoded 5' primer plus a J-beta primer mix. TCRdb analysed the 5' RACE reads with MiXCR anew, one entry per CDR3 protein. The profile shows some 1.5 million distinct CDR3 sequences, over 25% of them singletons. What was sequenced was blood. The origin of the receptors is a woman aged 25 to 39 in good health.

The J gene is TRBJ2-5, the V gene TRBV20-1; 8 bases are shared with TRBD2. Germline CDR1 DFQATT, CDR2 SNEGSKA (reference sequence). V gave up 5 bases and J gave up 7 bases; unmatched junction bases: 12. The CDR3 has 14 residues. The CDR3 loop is CSAPGLGVRGTQYF. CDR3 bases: TGCAGTGCTCCGGGACTAGGGGTTCGGGGGACCCAGTACTTC.

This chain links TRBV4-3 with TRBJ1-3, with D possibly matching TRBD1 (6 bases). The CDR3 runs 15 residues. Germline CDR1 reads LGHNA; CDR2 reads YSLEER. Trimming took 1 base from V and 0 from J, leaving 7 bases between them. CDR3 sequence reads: CASSQGTASGNTIYF. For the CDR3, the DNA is TGCGCCAGCAGCCAAGGGACAGCCTCTGGAAACACCATATATTTT.

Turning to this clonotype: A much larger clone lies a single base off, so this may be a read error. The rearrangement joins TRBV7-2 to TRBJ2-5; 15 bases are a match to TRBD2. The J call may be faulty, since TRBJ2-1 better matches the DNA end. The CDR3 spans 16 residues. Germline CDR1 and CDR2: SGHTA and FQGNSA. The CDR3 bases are TGTGCCAGCAGCCCCGGGACTAGCGGGGGGAGAGAGACCCAGTTCTTC. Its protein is CASSPGTSGGRETQFF.

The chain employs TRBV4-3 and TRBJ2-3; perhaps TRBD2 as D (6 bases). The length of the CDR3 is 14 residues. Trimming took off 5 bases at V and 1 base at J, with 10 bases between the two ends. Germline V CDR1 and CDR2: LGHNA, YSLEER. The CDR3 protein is CASSGDSRTDTQYF. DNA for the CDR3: TGCGCCAGCAGCGGGGACTCCCGCACAGATACGCAGTATTTT.

The CDR3 sequence: CSASGRPRSYEQYF. CDR3 DNA sequence: TGCAGTGCTAGTGGGCGGCCCCGCTCCTACGAGCAGTACTTC. This chain connects TRBV20-1 to TRBJ2-7; no firm D call. Trimming removed 3 bases from V and 0 bases from J, with 12 bases in between. The CDR3 loop spans 14 amino acids. Germline-derived CDR1 and CDR2 are DFQATT and SNEGSKA (reference sequence).

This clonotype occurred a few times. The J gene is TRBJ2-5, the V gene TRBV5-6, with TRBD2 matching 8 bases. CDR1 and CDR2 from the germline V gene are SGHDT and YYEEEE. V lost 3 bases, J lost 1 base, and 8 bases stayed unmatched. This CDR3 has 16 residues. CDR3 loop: CASSWYSGDLQETQYF. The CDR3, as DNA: TGTGCCAGCAGCTGGTATAGCGGGGACCTCCAAGAGACCCAGTACTTC.

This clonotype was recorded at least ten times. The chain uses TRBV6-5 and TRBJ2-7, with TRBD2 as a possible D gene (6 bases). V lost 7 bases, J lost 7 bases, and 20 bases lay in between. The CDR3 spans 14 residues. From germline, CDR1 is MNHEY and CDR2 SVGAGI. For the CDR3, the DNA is TGTGCCAGCAAGAGGGACTTCTCAAATTTGGAGCAGTACTTC. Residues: CASKRDFSNLEQYF.

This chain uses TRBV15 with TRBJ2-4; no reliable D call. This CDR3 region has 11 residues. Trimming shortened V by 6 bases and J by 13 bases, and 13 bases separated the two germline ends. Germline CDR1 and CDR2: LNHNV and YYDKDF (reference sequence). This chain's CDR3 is CATRLNDEQYF. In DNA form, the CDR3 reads TGTGCCACCAGACTGAACGATGAGCAGTACTTC.

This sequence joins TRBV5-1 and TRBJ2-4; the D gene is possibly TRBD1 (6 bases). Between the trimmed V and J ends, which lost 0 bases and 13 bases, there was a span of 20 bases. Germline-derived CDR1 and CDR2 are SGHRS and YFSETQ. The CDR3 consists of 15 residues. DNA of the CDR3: TGCGCCAGCAGCTTGGAAACAGGGCAATACAATGAGCAGTACTTC. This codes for CASSLETGQYNEQYF.

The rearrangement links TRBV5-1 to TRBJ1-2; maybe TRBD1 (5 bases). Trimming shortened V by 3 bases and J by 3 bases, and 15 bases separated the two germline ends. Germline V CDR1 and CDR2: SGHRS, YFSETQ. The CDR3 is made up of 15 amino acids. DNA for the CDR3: TGCGCCAGCAGCTCGCAGGGCCTGGATTACTATGGCTACACCTTC. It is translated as CASSSQGLDYYGYTF.

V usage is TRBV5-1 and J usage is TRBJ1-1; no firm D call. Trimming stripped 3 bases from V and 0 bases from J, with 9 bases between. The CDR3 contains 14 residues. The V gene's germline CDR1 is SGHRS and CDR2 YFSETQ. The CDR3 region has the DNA TGCGCCAGCAGCTCCGGGATGATGAACACTGAAGCTTTCTTT. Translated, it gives CASSSGMMNTEAFF.

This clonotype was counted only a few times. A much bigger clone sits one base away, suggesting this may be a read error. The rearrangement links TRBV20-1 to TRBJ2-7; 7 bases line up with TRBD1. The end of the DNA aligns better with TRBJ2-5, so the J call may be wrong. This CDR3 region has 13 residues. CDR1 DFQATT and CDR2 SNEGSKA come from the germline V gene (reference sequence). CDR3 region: CSTREGARETQYF. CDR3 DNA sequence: TGCAGTACTAGAGAGGGGGCGCGGGAGACCCAGTACTTC.

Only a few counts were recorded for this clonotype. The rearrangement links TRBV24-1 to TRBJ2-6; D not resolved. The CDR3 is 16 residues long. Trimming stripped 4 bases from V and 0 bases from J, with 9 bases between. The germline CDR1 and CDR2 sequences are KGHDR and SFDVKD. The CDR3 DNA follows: TGTGCCACCAGTGAGCTGTCGGCCTCTGGGGCCAACGTCCTGACTTTC. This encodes CATSELSASGANVLTF.